This TCR beta chain was sequenced in a study of shared clonotypes between healthy human individuals. CD8 cells regarded as naive lacked CD45RO, were positively chosen for CCR7, and omitted terminally differentiated effector memory CD45RA+ cells. This CDR3 contains 11 residues. CDR1 is SQVTM and CDR2 is ANQGSEA in the germline V gene. Profiling relied on immunoSEQ multiplex PCR, and the TCRdb table lists in-frame clones only, not all of them. The sample contains about 800,000 clones, approximately 96% of which appear only once. Turning to this clone: The germline gene is not matched at one end of the junction; a read error may be the cause.

V usage is TRBV29-1 and J usage is TRBJ1-4, with a tentative D call TRBD1 (6 bases). The sequenced sample consisted of naive CD8+ T cells sorted from blood. This sequence originates from a man aged 25 to 45 in good health. CDR3 amino acids: CSVETRTALIF. The CDR3 nucleotides read TGCAGCGTTGAAACCCGGACAGCGCTAATCTTT.